This TCR beta chain was recorded in a study of cytomegalovirus exposure and HLA in healthy donors. TCRdb's copy holds only in-frame clones and misses some; the assay was immunoSEQ multiplex PCR. The sample contains some 88,000 clones, 96% of which appear only once. This TCR derives from a man aged 18 to 30 in good health and CMV-seronegative. What was sequenced was PBMCs.

CDR3 DNA: TGTGCCTGGATGGCTAGGGGAAACACTGAAGCTTTCTTT. It yields the protein CAWMARGNTEAFF. This sequence joins TRBV30 and TRBJ1-1; D possibly corresponds to TRBD1 (5 bases). The germline CDR1 and CDR2 sequences are GTSNPN and SVGIG (reference sequence). V was clipped by 4 bases and J by 2 bases, with 11 bases between them. The CDR3 contains 13 residues.